This passage covers 4 T cell receptor beta chains from one sample sequenced in a study of T-cell memory formation after mild COVID-19 (dated by TCRdb to the early 2020s). The receptor library was made with 5' RACE. The sequencer was an Illumina NovaSeq 6000. TCRdb reprocessing: public reads trimmed at Q25 with fastp, clones called with MiXCR, in-frame beta chains kept. Each CDR3 protein appears once, grouped with its most common genes and DNA. The sample data list 410,000 or so distinct CDR3 sequences, and 23% of these were observed just once. The ten largest clones represent approximately 14% of the sample. Specimen: PBMCs or a T cell subset sorted from them (not recorded which). The receptors were gathered from an adult woman who had mild COVID-19 (a few samples of this study predate the infection). The sample titles of this study are shuffled in the database, so cell type and time point are left out; the donor was told from shared clones.

The V call is TRBV7-2, the J call TRBJ1-3, with D unresolved. CDR3 length: 15 residues. CDR1 is SGHTA, CDR2 FQGNSA, per germline. The V end was cut by 0 bases, the J end by 0 bases, with 6 bases between. The CDR3 here is CASSLAIFSGNTIYF. DNA of the CDR3: TGTGCCAGCAGCTTAGCAATCTTCTCTGGAAACACCATATATTTT. Full variable domain (rest looked up from reference TRBV7-2 and TRBJ1-3): GAGVSQSPSNKVTEKGKDVELRCDPISGHTALYWYRQSLGQGLEFLIYFQGNSAPDKSGLPSDRFSAERTGGSVSTLTIQRTQQEDSAVYLCASSLAIFSGNTIYFGEGSWLTVV.

The CDR3 protein is CATSDFVRGNQPQHF. The CDR3 nucleotides read TGTGCCACCAGTGATTTCGTTCGGGGGAATCAGCCCCAGCATTTT. This chain joins TRBV24-1 and TRBJ1-5; perhaps TRBD1 as D (5 bases). V shed 1 base and J shed 4 bases, with 10 bases lying between them. There are 15 residues in the CDR3. Germline values: CDR1 KGHDR, CDR2 SFDVKD.

The chain employs TRBV27 and TRBJ2-7; 8 bases agree with TRBD1. V gave up 0 bases and J gave up 3 bases; unmatched junction bases: 1. Germline V gene sequence: CDR1 MNHEY, CDR2 SMNVEV (reference sequence). The CDR3 loop spans 14 amino acids. The CDR3, as DNA: TGTGCCAGCAGTTTATCTGACAGGGGCTACGAGCAGTACTTC. Translated, it gives CASSLSDRGYEQYF.

The V gene is TRBV7-9, the J gene TRBJ2-7; TRBD2 might be the D (6 bases). There are 15 residues in the CDR3. The germline V gene has CDR1 SEHNR and CDR2 FQNEAQ (reference sequence). V gave up 3 bases and J gave up 2 bases, with 14 bases separating them. The CDR3 nucleotides are TGTGCCAGCAGCTTCGGAGCGGGCCGAACCTACGAGCAGTACTTC. Translating it yields CASSFGAGRTYEQYF. Filled out from reference TRBV7-9 and TRBJ2-7, the complete variable domain reads DTGVSQNPRHKITKRGQNVTFRCDPISEHNRLYWYRQTLGQGPEFLTYFQNEAQLEKSRLLSDRFSAERPKGSFSTLEIQRTEQGDSAMYLCASSFGAGRTYEQYFGPGTRLTVT.